This is a list of T cell receptor beta chains from one sample in a study of blood T cell repertoires in COVID-19. The protocol was immunoSEQ multiplex PCR, while the TCRdb copy is restricted to in-frame clones and leaves out a portion. The sample contains around 30,000 clones, 94% of which appear only once. Sequencing was done on a sample of peripheral blood. The source is a human donor with active COVID-19. The donor label of this sample is uncertain. Both conserved end residues are part of each CDR3. A D gene is named only where the DNA matches it firmly. Size values are once, few and many counts, or a class for expanded clones, and some rows have none.

CDR3 DNA: -
CDR3 protein: CASSSSGQGGNEQFF
D gene: -
clone size: -
V gene: TRBV6-6
J gene: TRBJ2-1

CDR3 DNA: TGTGCCAGCAGCTTACAGGGGGCGGTCAACATTCAGTACTTC
CDR3 protein: CASSLQGAVNIQYF
D gene: TRBD1
clone size: -
V gene: TRBV7-9
J gene: TRBJ2-4

CDR3 DNA: TGTGCCACCAGCCGGGGAGCTAACTATGGCTACACCTTC
CDR3 protein: CATSRGANYGYTF
D gene: -
clone size: -
V gene: TRBV15
J gene: TRBJ1-2

CDR3 DNA: TGTGCCAGCAGCTTGGGCGGGAGCTCCTACAATGAGCAGTTCTTC
CDR3 protein: CASSLGGSSYNEQFF
D gene: TRBD2
clone size: -
V gene: TRBV5-4
J gene: TRBJ2-1

CDR3 DNA: TGCGCCAGCAGCCCGGGACAGCCTAGCACAGATACGCAGTATTTT
CDR3 protein: CASSPGQPSTDTQYF
D gene: TRBD1
clone size: once
V gene: TRBV5-1
J gene: TRBJ2-3

CDR3 DNA: TGTGCCAGCAGCTTAGAGTCTACCGAGCAGTTCTTC
CDR3 protein: CASSLESTEQFF
D gene: -
clone size: -
V gene: TRBV11-3
J gene: TRBJ2-1

CDR3 DNA: TGTGCTAGTGCCCCTAGGCCCCAGTCACCCCTCCACTTT
CDR3 protein: CASAPRPQSPLHF
D gene: -
clone size: -
V gene: TRBV12-5
J gene: TRBJ1-6

CDR3 DNA: TGTGCCAGCAGCCGGCCAGGGGGCGGGGATTCACCCCTCCACTTT
CDR3 protein: CASSRPGGGDSPLHF
D gene: TRBD1
clone size: -
V gene: TRBV6-5
J gene: TRBJ1-6

CDR3 DNA: TGTGCCAGCTCACCCCCCACCGGGTCAACAAGATTGGACTACTATGGCTACACCTTC
CDR3 protein: CASSPPTGSTRLDYYGYTF
D gene: -
clone size: -
V gene: TRBV18
J gene: TRBJ1-2

CDR3 DNA: TGTGCCAGCACCCAGGGGGCAGCGCAAGGGGCCTACGAGCAGTACTTC
CDR3 protein: CASTQGAAQGAYEQYF
D gene: TRBD1
clone size: -
V gene: TRBV5-4
J gene: TRBJ2-7

CDR3 DNA: TGTGCCAGCAGCCGGACAGGGGACTATGGCTACACCTTC
CDR3 protein: CASSRTGDYGYTF
D gene: TRBD1
clone size: -
V gene: TRBV6-6
J gene: TRBJ1-2

CDR3 DNA: TGTGCCATCAACGCGGGGACCTCTGGAAACACCATATATTTT
CDR3 protein: CAINAGTSGNTIYF
D gene: -
clone size: -
V gene: TRBV10-3
J gene: TRBJ1-3

CDR3 DNA: TGTGCCAGTAGTAGAACCGGGACAGGGGTAGAGACCCAGTACTTC
CDR3 protein: CASSRTGTGVETQYF
D gene: TRBD1
clone size: -
V gene: TRBV19
J gene: TRBJ2-5

CDR3 DNA: TGCGCCAGCAGCTTACAGACCGGCCCCCAAGAGACCCAGTACTTC
CDR3 protein: CASSLQTGPQETQYF
D gene: -
clone size: once
V gene: TRBV5-1
J gene: TRBJ2-5

CDR3 DNA: TGTGCCAGCAGGGAACAGGGATCATATTCAGATACGCAGTATTTT
CDR3 protein: CASREQGSYSDTQYF
D gene: -
clone size: -
V gene: TRBV3-1/TRBV3-2
J gene: TRBJ2-3

CDR3 DNA: TGTGCCAGCACCCCCCCTTTTGGGGGGTTATCCTACGAGCAGTACTTC
CDR3 protein: CASTPPFGGLSYEQYF
D gene: -
clone size: -
V gene: TRBV7-8
J gene: TRBJ2-7

CDR3 DNA: TGTGCCAGCAGTCTCCGGCTCCTCGGGAGCGGCGAGACCCAGTACTTC
CDR3 protein: CASSLRLLGSGETQYF
D gene: -
clone size: -
V gene: TRBV5-6
J gene: TRBJ2-5

CDR3 DNA: TGCGCCAGCAGCTCGAGGGGGACGCCCTACGAGCAGTACTTC
CDR3 protein: CASSSRGTPYEQYF
D gene: -
clone size: -
V gene: TRBV5-1
J gene: TRBJ2-7

CDR3 DNA: TGCGCCAGCAGTGAGCCTTACAGGGGGCGAAAAACCGGGGAGCTGTTTTTT
CDR3 protein: CASSEPYRGRKTGELFF
D gene: TRBD1
clone size: once
V gene: TRBV10-2
J gene: TRBJ2-2

CDR3 DNA: TGTGCCAGTAGTAGCCCGGGACAGGCTAACTATGGCTACACCTTC
CDR3 protein: CASSSPGQANYGYTF
D gene: TRBD1
clone size: -
V gene: TRBV19
J gene: TRBJ1-2

CDR3 DNA: TGTGCCAGCATAGGGGGCCTCCACTCTGGAAACACCATATATTTT
CDR3 protein: CASIGGLHSGNTIYF
D gene: TRBD1
clone size: -
V gene: TRBV28
J gene: TRBJ1-3

CDR3 DNA: TGTGCCAGCAGTCATGACAATAGCAATCAGCCCCAGCATTTT
CDR3 protein: CASSHDNSNQPQHF
D gene: -
clone size: -
V gene: TRBV27
J gene: TRBJ1-5

CDR3 DNA: TGCAGTGCTAGTTACCAGGGAGGGGGGGAGACCCAGTACTTC
CDR3 protein: CSASYQGGGETQYF
D gene: -
clone size: -
V gene: TRBV20-1
J gene: TRBJ2-5

CDR3 DNA: TGTGCCAGCAGTTACGAGCGGCTAGCGGGGGACGAGCAGTACTTC
CDR3 protein: CASSYERLAGDEQYF
D gene: TRBD2
clone size: once
V gene: TRBV6-2/TRBV6-3
J gene: TRBJ2-7

CDR3 DNA: TGCGCCAGCAAACAGACAGGGGGCGCGGAGACCCAGTACTTC
CDR3 protein: CASKQTGGAETQYF
D gene: TRBD1
clone size: -
V gene: TRBV4-1
J gene: TRBJ2-5

CDR3 DNA: TGTGCCAGCAGTTACGGGGCTTTGCCCTACGAGCAGTACTTC
CDR3 protein: CASSYGALPYEQYF
D gene: -
clone size: -
V gene: TRBV6-5
J gene: TRBJ2-7

CDR3 DNA: TGTGCCAGCAGTGCCTCGGACAAGAGAAACACCATATATTTT
CDR3 protein: CASSASDKRNTIYF
D gene: -
clone size: -
V gene: TRBV25-1
J gene: TRBJ1-3

CDR3 DNA: TGTGCCAGCAGTGAAGAGTGGACTAGCGGGAGGTCAGATACGCAGTATTTT
CDR3 protein: CASSEEWTSGRSDTQYF
D gene: TRBD2
clone size: -
V gene: TRBV2
J gene: TRBJ2-3

CDR3 DNA: TGTGCCAGCAGTACGAGTAGGACAGGACGGAGGGCTGAAGCTTTCTTT
CDR3 protein: CASSTSRTGRRAEAFF
D gene: TRBD1
clone size: -
V gene: TRBV27
J gene: TRBJ1-1

CDR3 DNA: TGCGCCAGCCTCGGACTAGGGGGGCACACCGGGGAGCTGTTTTTT
CDR3 protein: CASLGLGGHTGELFF
D gene: -
clone size: -
V gene: TRBV5-1
J gene: TRBJ2-2

CDR3 DNA: TGTGCCAGCAGCCAAGATTACCAGGGTCTCCTCTGGGGGGACACTGAAGCTTTCTTT
CDR3 protein: CASSQDYQGLLWGDTEAFF
D gene: -
clone size: -
V gene: TRBV3-1/TRBV3-2
J gene: TRBJ1-1

CDR3 DNA: TGTGCCAGCAGCCCCTGGGGGGCTAGCGGGAGTGGTGAGCAGTTCTTC
CDR3 protein: CASSPWGASGSGEQFF
D gene: TRBD2
clone size: once
V gene: TRBV3-1/TRBV3-2
J gene: TRBJ2-1

CDR3 DNA: TGTGCCAGCAGCTTGGCCTCCGAGCAGTACTTC
CDR3 protein: CASSLASEQYF
D gene: -
clone size: -
V gene: TRBV5-6
J gene: TRBJ2-7

CDR3 DNA: TGTGCCAGCAGCTTGGTAGACAGGATCTATGGCTACACCTTC
CDR3 protein: CASSLVDRIYGYTF
D gene: -
clone size: -
V gene: TRBV5-4
J gene: TRBJ1-2